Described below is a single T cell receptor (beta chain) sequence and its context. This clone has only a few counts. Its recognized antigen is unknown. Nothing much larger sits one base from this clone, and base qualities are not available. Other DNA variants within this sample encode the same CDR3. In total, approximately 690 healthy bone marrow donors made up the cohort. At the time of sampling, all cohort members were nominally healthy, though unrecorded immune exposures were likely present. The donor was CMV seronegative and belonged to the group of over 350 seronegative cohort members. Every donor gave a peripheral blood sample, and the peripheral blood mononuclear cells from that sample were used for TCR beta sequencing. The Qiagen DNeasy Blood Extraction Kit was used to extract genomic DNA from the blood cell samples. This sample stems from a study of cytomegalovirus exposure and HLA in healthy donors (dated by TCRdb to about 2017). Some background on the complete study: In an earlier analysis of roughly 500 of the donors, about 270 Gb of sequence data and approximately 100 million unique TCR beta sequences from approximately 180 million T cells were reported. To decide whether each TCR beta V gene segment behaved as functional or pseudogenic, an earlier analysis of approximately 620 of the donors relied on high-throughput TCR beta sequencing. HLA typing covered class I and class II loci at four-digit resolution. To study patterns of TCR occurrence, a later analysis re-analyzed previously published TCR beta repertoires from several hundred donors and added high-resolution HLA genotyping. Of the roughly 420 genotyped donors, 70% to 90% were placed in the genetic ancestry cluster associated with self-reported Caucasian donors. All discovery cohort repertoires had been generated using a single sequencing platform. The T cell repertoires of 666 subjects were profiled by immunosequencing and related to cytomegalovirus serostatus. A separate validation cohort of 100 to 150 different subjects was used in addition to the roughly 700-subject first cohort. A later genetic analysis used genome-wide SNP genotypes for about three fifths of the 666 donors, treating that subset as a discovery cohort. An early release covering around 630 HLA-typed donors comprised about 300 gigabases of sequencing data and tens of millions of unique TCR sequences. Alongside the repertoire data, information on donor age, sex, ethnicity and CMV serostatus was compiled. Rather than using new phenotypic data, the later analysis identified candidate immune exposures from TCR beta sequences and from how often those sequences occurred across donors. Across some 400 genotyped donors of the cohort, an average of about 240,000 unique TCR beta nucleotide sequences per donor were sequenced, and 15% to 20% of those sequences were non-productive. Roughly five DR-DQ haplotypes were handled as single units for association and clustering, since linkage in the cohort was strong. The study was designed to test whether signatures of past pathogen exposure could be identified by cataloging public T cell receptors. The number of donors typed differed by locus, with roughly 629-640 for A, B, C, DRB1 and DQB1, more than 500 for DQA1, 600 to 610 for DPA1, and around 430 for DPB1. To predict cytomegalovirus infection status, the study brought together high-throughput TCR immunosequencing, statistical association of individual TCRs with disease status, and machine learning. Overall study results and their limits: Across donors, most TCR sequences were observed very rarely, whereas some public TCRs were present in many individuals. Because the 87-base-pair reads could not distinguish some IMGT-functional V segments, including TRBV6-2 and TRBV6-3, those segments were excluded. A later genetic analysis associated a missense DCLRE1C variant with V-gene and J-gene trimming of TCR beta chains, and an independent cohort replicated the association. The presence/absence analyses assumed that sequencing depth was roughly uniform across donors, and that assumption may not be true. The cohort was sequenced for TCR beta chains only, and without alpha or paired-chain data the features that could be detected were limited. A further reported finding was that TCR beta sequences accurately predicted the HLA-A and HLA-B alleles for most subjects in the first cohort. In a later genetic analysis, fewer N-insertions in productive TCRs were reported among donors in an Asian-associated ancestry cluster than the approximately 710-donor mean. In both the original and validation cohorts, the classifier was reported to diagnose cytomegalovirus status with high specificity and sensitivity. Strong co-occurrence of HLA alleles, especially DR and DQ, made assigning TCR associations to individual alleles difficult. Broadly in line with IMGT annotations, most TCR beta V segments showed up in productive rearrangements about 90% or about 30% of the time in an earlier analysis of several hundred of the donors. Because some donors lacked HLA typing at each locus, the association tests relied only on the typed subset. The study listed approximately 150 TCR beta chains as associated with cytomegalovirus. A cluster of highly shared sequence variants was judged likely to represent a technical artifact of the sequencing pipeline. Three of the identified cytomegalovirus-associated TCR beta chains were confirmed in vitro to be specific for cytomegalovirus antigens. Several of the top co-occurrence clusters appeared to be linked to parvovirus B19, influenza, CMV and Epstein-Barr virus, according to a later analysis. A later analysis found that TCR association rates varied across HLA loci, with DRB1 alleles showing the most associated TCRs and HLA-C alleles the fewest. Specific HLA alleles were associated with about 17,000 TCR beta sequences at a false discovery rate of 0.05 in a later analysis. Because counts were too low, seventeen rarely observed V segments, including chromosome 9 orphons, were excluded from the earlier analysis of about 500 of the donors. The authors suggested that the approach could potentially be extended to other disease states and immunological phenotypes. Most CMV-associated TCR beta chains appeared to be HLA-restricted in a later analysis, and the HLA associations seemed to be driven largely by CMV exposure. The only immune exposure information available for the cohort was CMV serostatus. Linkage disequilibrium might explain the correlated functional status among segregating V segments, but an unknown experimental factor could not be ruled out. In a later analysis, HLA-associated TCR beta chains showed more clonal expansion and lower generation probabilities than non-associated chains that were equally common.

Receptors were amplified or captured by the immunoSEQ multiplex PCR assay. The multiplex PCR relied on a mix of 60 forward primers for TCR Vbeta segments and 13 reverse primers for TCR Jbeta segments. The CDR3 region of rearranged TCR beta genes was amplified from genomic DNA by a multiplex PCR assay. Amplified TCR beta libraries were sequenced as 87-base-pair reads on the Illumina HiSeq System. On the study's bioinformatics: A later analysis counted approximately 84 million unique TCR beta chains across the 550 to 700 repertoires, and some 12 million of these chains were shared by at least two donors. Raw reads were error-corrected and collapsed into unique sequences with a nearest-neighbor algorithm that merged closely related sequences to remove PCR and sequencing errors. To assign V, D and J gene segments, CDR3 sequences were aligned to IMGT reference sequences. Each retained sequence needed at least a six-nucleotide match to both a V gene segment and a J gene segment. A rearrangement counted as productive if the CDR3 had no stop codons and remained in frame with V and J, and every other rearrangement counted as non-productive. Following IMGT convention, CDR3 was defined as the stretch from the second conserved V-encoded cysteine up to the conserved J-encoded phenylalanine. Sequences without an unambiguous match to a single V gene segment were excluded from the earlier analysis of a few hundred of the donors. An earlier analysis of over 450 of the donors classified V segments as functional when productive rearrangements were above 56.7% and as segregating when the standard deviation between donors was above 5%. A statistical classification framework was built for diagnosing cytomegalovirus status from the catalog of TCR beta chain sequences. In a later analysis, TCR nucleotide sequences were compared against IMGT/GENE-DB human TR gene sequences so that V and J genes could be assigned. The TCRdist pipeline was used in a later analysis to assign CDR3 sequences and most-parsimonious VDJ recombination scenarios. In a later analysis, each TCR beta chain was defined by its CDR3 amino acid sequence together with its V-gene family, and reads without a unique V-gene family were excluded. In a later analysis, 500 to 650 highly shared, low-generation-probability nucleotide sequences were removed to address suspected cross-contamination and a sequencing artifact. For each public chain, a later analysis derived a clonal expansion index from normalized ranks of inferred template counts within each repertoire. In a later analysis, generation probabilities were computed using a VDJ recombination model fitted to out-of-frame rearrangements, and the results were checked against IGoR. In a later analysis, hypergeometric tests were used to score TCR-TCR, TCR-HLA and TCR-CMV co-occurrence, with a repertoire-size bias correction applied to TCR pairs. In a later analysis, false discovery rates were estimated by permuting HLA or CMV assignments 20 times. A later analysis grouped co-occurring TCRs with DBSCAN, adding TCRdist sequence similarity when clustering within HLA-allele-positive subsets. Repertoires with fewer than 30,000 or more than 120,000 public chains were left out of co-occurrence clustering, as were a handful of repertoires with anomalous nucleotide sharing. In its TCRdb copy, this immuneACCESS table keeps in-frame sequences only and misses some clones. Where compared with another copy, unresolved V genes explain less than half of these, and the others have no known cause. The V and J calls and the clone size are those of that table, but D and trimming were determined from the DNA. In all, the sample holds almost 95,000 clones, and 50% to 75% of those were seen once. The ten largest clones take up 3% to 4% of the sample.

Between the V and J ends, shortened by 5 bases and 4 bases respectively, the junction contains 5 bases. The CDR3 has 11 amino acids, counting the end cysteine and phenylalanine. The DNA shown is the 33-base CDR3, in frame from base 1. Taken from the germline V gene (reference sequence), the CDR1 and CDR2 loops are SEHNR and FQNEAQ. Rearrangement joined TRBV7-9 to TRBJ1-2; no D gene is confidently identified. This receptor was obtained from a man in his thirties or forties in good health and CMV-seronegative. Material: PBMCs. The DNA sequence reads TGTGCCAGCAGCCCAGGCTATGGCTACACCTTC. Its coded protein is CASSPGYGYTF.